The present T cell receptor (beta chain) was sequenced within a study of monozygotic twins with inflammatory bowel disease. CDR3 length: 14 amino acids. The germline gives CDR1 LGHDT, CDR2 YNNKEL (reference sequence). TCRdb re-called the 5' RACE reads and catalogs CDR3 proteins one per entry, DNA excluded. In total, the table holds fewer than 550,000 distinct CDR3 sequences. A roughly 2.5 ml blood sample was drawn per donor. V is TRBV3-1 and J is TRBJ1-1. Sequencing input: blood. The clonotype originates from a human donor with ulcerative colitis or Crohn's disease, or a healthy co-twin of an affected twin (not recorded which). The CDR3 sequence: CASSQISGSTEAFF.